A single sample is the source of the 14 T cell receptor beta chains below, sequenced in a study of blood T cell repertoires in COVID-19. Generated by immunoSEQ multiplex PCR, the TCRdb table keeps only in-frame clones and is missing some. The profile shows 250,000 to 400,000 clones, 85% of them singletons. The source material was PBMCs or T cells enriched from blood (not recorded which). Source of these receptors: a woman aged 30 to 39 who had been exposed to COVID-19.

About this clone itself: Germline is not matched at one junction end, which may reflect a read error. The chain uses TRBV7-7 and TRBJ1-3; 9 positions agree with TRBD1. In germline, CDR1 is SSHAT, CDR2 FNYEAQ (reference sequence). The CDR3 has 15 amino acids. The CDR3 bases are TGTGCTAGCAGCCCGGACAGGGGCGTTGGAAACACCATATATTTT. Translated: CASSPDRGVGNTIYF.

The rearrangement joins TRBV28 to TRBJ1-6, with D perhaps TRBD1 (6 bases). The ends were cut back, 4 bases at V and 10 bases at J, with 8 bases in the middle. CDR1 and CDR2 (germline): MDHEN, SYDVKM. There are 12 residues in the CDR3. CDR3 nucleotide sequence: TGTGCCAGCAGTTCCCAGGGGTCACCCCTCCACTTT. Protein product: CASSSQGSPLHF. Full variable domain (rest looked up from reference TRBV28 and TRBJ1-6): DVKVTQSSRYLVKRTGEKVFLECVQDMDHENMFWYRQDPGLGLRLIYFSYDVKMKEKGDIPEGYSVSREKKERFSLILESASTNQTSMYLCASSSQGSPLHFGNGTRLTVT.

The chain joins TRBV3-1 (or the pseudogene TRBV3-2) to TRBJ2-1; 10 bases match TRBD2. From germline, CDR1 is LGHDT and CDR2 YNNKEL (reference sequence). The V gene end was trimmed by 0 bases and the J gene end by 9 bases; junction bases not matched to a gene: 2. The CDR3 has 14 residues. The CDR3 sequence: CASSQEVAGGEQFF. The CDR3 coding sequence is TGTGCCAGCAGCCAAGAAGTAGCGGGAGGTGAGCAGTTCTTC.

The chain links TRBV5-1 to TRBJ2-7; 8 bases are a match to TRBD1. The CDR3 is made up of 13 amino acids. Germline-derived CDR1 and CDR2 are SGHRS and YFSETQ. V trimming: 3 bases; J trimming: 6 bases; junction bases outside the gene matches: 5. CDR3 region: CASSSGQGREQYF. The CDR3 bases are TGCGCCAGCAGCTCTGGACAGGGTCGCGAGCAGTACTTC.

The chain's CDR3 is CASSLPTFGGFSSYNSPLHF. The DNA of the CDR3 is TGTGCCAGCAGTTTGCCCACCTTCGGGGGTTTTAGCTCCTATAATTCACCCCTCCACTTT. This sequence joins TRBV28 and TRBJ1-6, with TRBD1 as a possible D gene (5 bases). The CDR3 sequence is 20 residues long. V lost 3 bases and J 0 bases, leaving 21 bases between the germline ends. CDR1 MDHEN and CDR2 SYDVKM come from the germline V gene. The whole variable domain, remainder taken from reference TRBV28 and TRBJ1-6, is DVKVTQSSRYLVKRTGEKVFLECVQDMDHENMFWYRQDPGLGLRLIYFSYDVKMKEKGDIPEGYSVSREKKERFSLILESASTNQTSMYLCASSLPTFGGFSSYNSPLHFGNGTRLTVT.

The V call is TRBV28, the J call TRBJ1-5; 10 bases are shared with TRBD1. CDR3 length equals 18 residues. J gave up 2 bases and V 0 bases, and 7 bases lay outside the gene matches. Germline loops: CDR1 MDHEN, CDR2 SYDVKM. CDR3 sequence reads: CASSLWPRGTGGNQPQHF. CDR3 DNA sequence: TGTGCCAGCAGTTTATGGCCGCGTGGGACAGGGGGCAATCAGCCCCAGCATTTT.

V gene TRBV27 combines with J gene TRBJ1-6; D ambiguous. Germline values: CDR1 MNHEY, CDR2 SMNVEV (reference sequence). The V and J ends lost 3 bases and 0 bases respectively, with 6 bases between them. The CDR3 contains 15 residues. The CDR3 loop reads CASSLRSSYNSPLHF. In DNA, the CDR3 is TGTGCCAGCAGTTTGAGGAGCTCCTATAATTCACCCCTCCACTTT.

The chain is built from TRBV25-1 and TRBJ2-1; D might be TRBD2 (5 bases). CDR3 size: 13 residues. The germline V gene encodes CDR1 MGHDK and CDR2 SYGVNS. The V and J ends lost 6 bases and 5 bases respectively, with 11 bases between them. CDR3 sequence reads: CASRAAAHNEQFF. CDR3 DNA: TGTGCCAGCAGGGCAGCGGCCCACAATGAGCAGTTCTTC.

The genes are TRBV27 and TRBJ2-1, with 7 positions matching TRBD2. V was clipped by 5 bases and J by 7 bases; unmatched bases: 11. CDR3 length: 15 amino acids. CDR1 MNHEY and CDR2 SMNVEV come from the germline V gene (reference sequence). In nucleotides, the CDR3 is TGTGCCAGCAGTAATGGACTAGTTGGGGGGAATGAGCAGTTCTTC. It specifies CASSNGLVGGNEQFF.

The rearrangement uses TRBV24-1 and TRBJ2-1, with D maybe TRBD1 (6 bases). Germline V CDR1 and CDR2: KGHDR, SFDVKD. Deletions cut 3 bases from V and 3 bases from J, with 11 bases between. There are 15 residues in the CDR3. In nucleotides, the CDR3 is TGTGCCACCAGTGATGCCGGGACACTCTACAATGAGCAGTTCTTC. This gives the protein CATSDAGTLYNEQFF.

The gene calls are TRBV5-4 and TRBJ2-1; tentative D call: TRBD2 (5 bases). The CDR3 is 16 amino acids. CDR1 is SGHNT and CDR2 is YYREEE in the germline V gene (reference sequence). V lost 2 bases and J lost 8, with 20 bases in between. The CDR3 DNA reads TGTGCCAGCAGCTTTATAACTAGGGTATACCTAGATGAGCAGTTCTTC. The encoded protein is CASSFITRVYLDEQFF. The whole variable domain, remainder taken from reference TRBV5-4 and TRBJ2-1, is ETGVTQSPTHLIKTRGQQVTLRCSSQSGHNTVSWYQQALGQGPQFIFQYYREEENGRGNFPPRFSGLQFPNYSSELNVNALELDDSALYLCASSFITRVYLDEQFFGPGTRLTVL.

The chain combines TRBV28 with TRBJ1-5; D is ambiguous. V was pared by 6 bases and J by 5 bases, with 11 bases between. The CDR3 is 13 amino acids. Germline V lookup: CDR1 MDHEN, CDR2 SYDVKM. Written as DNA, the CDR3 is TGTGCCAGCAGGCCGACACTGGATCAGCCCCAGCATTTT. Translating it yields CASRPTLDQPQHF.

The rearrangement uses TRBV9 and TRBJ2-3, with TRBD1 as a possible D gene (6 bases). Per the germline V gene, CDR1 is SGDLS and CDR2 is YYNGEE. V lost 1 base to trimming and J lost 6 bases, with 15 bases between them. The CDR3 consists of 15 residues. DNA of the CDR3: TGTGCCAGCAGCGTAAGCCTAGGGGGTGGGGATACGCAGTATTTT. It codes for CASSVSLGGGDTQYF.

Only one count was recorded for this clone. The rearrangement joins TRBV5-6 to TRBJ2-7, with a weak D call TRBD1 (6 bases). The CDR3 covers 11 residues. Deletions cut 2 bases from V and 8 bases from J, with 8 bases between. Germline V gives CDR1 SGHDT, CDR2 YYEEEE. The CDR3 region is CASSFQGKQYF. CDR3 DNA: TGTGCCAGCAGCTTTCAGGGGAAGCAGTACTTC.